The clone carrying this TCR beta chain was observed a single time. This CDR3 has 18 residues. Germline CDR1 reads LGHNA; CDR2 reads YSLEER. V trimming: 5 bases; J trimming: 0 bases; junction bases outside the gene matches: 8. These data come from a study of Ad26.COV2.S vaccination and SARS-CoV-2 variants. In the study overall: A participant enrolled in the COV1001 Ad26.COV2.S trial arm provided the sample.

Profiled with immunoSEQ multiplex PCR; TCRdb holds only in-frame clones, not every one. The data contain fewer than 800,000 clones, about 90% of them singletons. The treatment is: over 15 received Ad26.COV2.S at low or high dose, single or two shots; 5 received placebo; per-sample allocation not given. The investigators took samples on day 63 after the first vaccine or placebo injection. Sequenced material: peripheral blood, taken in a trial of Ad26.COV2.S vaccine versus placebo. This sequence joins TRBV4-3 and TRBJ2-6, with 9 bases fitting TRBD1. The clonotype was recovered from a person between 18 and 65 years old who received the Ad26.COV2.S COVID-19 vaccine or a placebo. The CDR3 bases are TGCGCCAGCAGCACCCGACAGGGGGGAAGCTCTGGGGCCAACGTCCTGACTTTC. This encodes CASSTRQGGSSGANVLTF.